The rows below give T cell receptor beta chains drawn from one sample of a study of blood T cells in healthy people across ages. Via MiXCR, TCRdb re-called the 5' RACE reads, giving one row per CDR3 protein. This table holds about 700,000 distinct CDR3 sequences, approximately 29% found once. The sequenced material came from blood. These receptors were obtained from a woman older than 75 in good health. Both conserved end residues are part of each CDR3. A D gene is named only where the DNA matches it firmly. A clone size is listed for some rows: how often the clone was seen (once, few, many), or a class if it is expanded.

CDR3,DNA,V,size,J,D
CSARGGGAYNEQFF,TGCAGTGCACGAGGGGGGGGGGCCTACAATGAGCAGTTCTTC,TRBV20-1,many,TRBJ2-1,NA
CASSERGTGATGELFF,TGTGCCAGCAGCGAGAGAGGGACAGGGGCAACCGGGGAGCTGTTTTTT,TRBV7-9,NA,TRBJ2-2,TRBD1
CAWRGTGSNYGYTF,TGTGCCTGGAGGGGGACAGGATCTAACTATGGCTACACCTTC,TRBV30,NA,TRBJ1-2,TRBD1
CSAYRGRGEQYF,TGCAGTGCTTACAGGGGGCGCGGGGAGCAGTACTTC,TRBV20-1,many,TRBJ2-7,TRBD1
CASSDGEGRTLNTEAFF,TGTGCCAGCAGTGACGGTGAGGGCAGAACCCTGAACACTGAAGCTTTCTTT,TRBV2,NA,TRBJ1-1,NA
CASSSGTGHEQYF,TGTGCCAGCAGTTCCGGGACAGGACACGAGCAGTACTTC,TRBV5-5,many,TRBJ2-7,TRBD1
CASSPPGQGSQPQHF,TGTGCCAGCAGTCCGCCGGGACAGGGATCTCAGCCCCAGCATTTT,TRBV6-6,NA,TRBJ1-5,TRBD1
CASSQTRVTGTEAFF,TGTGCCAGCAGCCAAACCAGGGTCACTGGCACTGAAGCTTTCTTT,TRBV7-2,few,TRBJ1-1,NA
CAVRGELADTQYF,TGTGCAGTACGGGGGGAGTTGGCAGATACGCAGTATTTT,TRBV10-3,NA,TRBJ2-3,TRBD2
CSIEKGRLETQYF,TGCAGCATTGAAAAGGGGAGGCTAGAGACCCAGTACTTC,TRBV29-1,NA,TRBJ2-5,NA
CASSSGRGTYNEQFF,TGTGCCAGCAGTTCTGGCCGGGGTACTTACAATGAGCAGTTCTTC,TRBV6-6,many,TRBJ2-1,NA
CASSEQGMGFEQYF,TGTGCCAGCAGCGAGCAGGGAATGGGTTTCGAGCAGTACTTC,TRBV9,many,TRBJ2-7,NA
CASSGQWDRSNQPQHF,TGTGCCAGCAGCGGGCAGTGGGATAGGAGCAATCAGCCCCAGCATTTT,TRBV7-9,few,TRBJ1-5,NA
CASSFRGFGTDTEAFF,TGTGCCAGCAGTTTCAGAGGGTTTGGAACCGACACTGAAGCTTTCTTT,TRBV12-3/TRBV12-4,many,TRBJ1-1,NA
CASSRQWDEQYF,TGCGCCAGCAGCCGTCAATGGGACGAGCAGTACTTC,TRBV5-1,many,TRBJ2-7,NA
CASSTGTYEQFF,TGCGCCAGCAGCACCGGGACGTATGAGCAGTTCTTC,TRBV5-1,NA,TRBJ2-1,NA
CASSRRYGVHYEQYF,TGTGCCAGCAGCCGTCGATATGGAGTCCACTACGAGCAGTACTTC,TRBV7-2,NA,TRBJ2-7,NA
CASSPSPGQGLKGGYTF,TGTGCCAGCAGCCCATCCCCCGGACAGGGGTTGAAGGGTGGCTACACCTTC,TRBV6-6,many,TRBJ1-2,TRBD1
CASSLIGLAPSSGANVLTF,TGTGCCAGCAGCTTAATCGGACTCGCCCCAAGCTCTGGGGCCAACGTCCTGACTTTC,TRBV7-3,NA,TRBJ2-6,NA
CASSQTGTETDTQYF,TGTGCCAGCAGCCAGACCGGGACAGAGACAGATACGCAGTATTTT,TRBV3-1,NA,TRBJ2-3,TRBD1
CASRDTGSGTDTQYF,TGTGCCAGCAGGGACACGGGGTCCGGCACAGATACGCAGTATTTT,TRBV2,few,TRBJ2-3,NA
CASSENRGPYNEQFF,TGTGCCAGCAGTGAGAACAGGGGTCCCTACAATGAGCAGTTCTTC,TRBV6-1,many,TRBJ2-1,TRBD1
CASSLTGTGANVLTF,TGTGCCAGCAGCTTAACAGGGACTGGGGCCAACGTCCTGACTTTC,TRBV7-3,many,TRBJ2-6,NA
CASRARGSSGQPQHF,TGTGCCAGCCGGGCAAGGGGCTCATCAGGTCAGCCCCAGCATTTT,TRBV5-6,few,TRBJ1-5,NA
CASSLSHPNEQFF,TGTGCCAGCAGCCTCTCCCATCCCAATGAGCAGTTCTTC,TRBV4-2,NA,TRBJ2-1,NA
CAIMSPERDEQFF,TGTGCCATCATGTCCCCGGAAAGAGATGAGCAGTTCTTC,TRBV10-3,many,TRBJ2-1,NA
CSAVGQGALETQYF,TGCAGTGCAGTGGGACAGGGGGCTTTGGAGACCCAGTACTTC,TRBV20-1,NA,TRBJ2-5,TRBD1